The 21 T cell receptor beta chains given below trace back to one sample, sequenced in a study of T cells in Graves' hyperthyroidism and ophthalmopathy (dated by TCRdb to the late 2010s). Library prep was done by multiplex PCR. The run used an Illumina HiSeq 2000. The TCR beta CDR3 regions were amplified from RNA transcripts. The first round of RT-PCR for the TCR CDR3 was performed with the HTBI primer set and the Qiagen OneStep RT-PCR kit. TCRdb redid the processing of the public reads, applying fastp at Q25 and MiXCR, and retained in-frame beta chains. Rows are combined by CDR3 protein, so each entry shows the most common genes and DNA. The table for this sample lists approximately 590,000 distinct CDR3 sequences; around 14% of them were counted only once. The ten largest clones capture 7.3% of the sample. The sequencing sample was made of blood. The receptors originated from a woman in her thirties with Graves' hyperthyroidism.

This rearrangement joins TRBV4-1 to TRBJ2-1, with 8 bases aligning to TRBD2. CDR3 length: 16 amino acids. The germline CDR1 and CDR2 sequences are MGHRA and YSYEKL. With V trimmed by 3 bases and J by 6 bases, 10 bases remained unmatched. CDR3 nucleotides: TGCGCCAGCAGCCACCCCTTGCGGGGGGCTCGCAATGAGCAGTTCTTC. Its protein product is CASSHPLRGARNEQFF.

This clonotype was seen repeatedly, ten times or more. The genes are TRBV12-3 or TRBV12-4 and TRBJ2-7, with D tentatively TRBD1 (5 bases). The CDR3 has 13 residues. V dropped 5 bases and J dropped 5 bases, with 13 bases sitting between them. CDR3 loop: CASSTDNPNEQYF. DNA for the CDR3: TGTGCCAGCAGTACGGACAATCCCAACGAGCAGTACTTC.

This clonotype was recorded many times. The chain links TRBV27 to TRBJ2-7; D is uncertain. Germline values: CDR1 MNHEY, CDR2 SMNVEV (reference sequence). This CDR3 spans 15 amino acids. The V end was cut by 0 bases, the J end by 1 base, with 10 bases between. CDR3 loop: CASSLSRELSYEQYF. In DNA form, the CDR3 reads TGTGCCAGCAGTTTATCCAGAGAGCTGTCCTACGAGCAGTACTTC.

This clonotype has more than one count but fewer than ten. The genes are TRBV6-5 and TRBJ2-5; weak D call: TRBD2 (5 bases). V was shortened by 0 bases and J by 7 bases, with 15 bases between the two germline ends. Germline V lookup: CDR1 MNHEY, CDR2 SVGAGI. The CDR3 is 15 residues long. CDR3 residues: CASSYSTAARGTQYF. The CDR3 DNA is TGTGCCAGCAGTTACTCGACCGCGGCCCGGGGGACCCAGTACTTC.

There are a few counts of this clonotype. This chain joins TRBV9 and TRBJ1-6, with 10 bases that match TRBD1. The CDR3 spans 16 residues. V gave up 4 bases and J gave up 10 bases; unmatched junction bases: 11. Germline V lookup: CDR1 SGDLS, CDR2 YYNGEE. The CDR3 nucleotides read TGTGCCAGCAGCTTAAGTACCGGGACAGGGGAATCACCCCTCCACTTT. Translating gives CASSLSTGTGESPLHF.

This clonotype has more than one count but fewer than ten. This sequence joins TRBV19 and TRBJ1-5; a weak D match, TRBD1 (5 bases). The germline V gene has CDR1 LNHDA and CDR2 SQIVND (reference sequence). This CDR3 has 16 residues. Trimming removed 9 bases from V and 4 bases from J, with 22 bases in between. The CDR3: CASRALDTRGNQPQHF. The CDR3 DNA sequence: TGTGCCAGCAGAGCACTGGACACCCGGGGGAATCAGCCCCAGCATTTT.

This chain links TRBV20-1 with TRBJ2-1; D is undetermined. Germline CDR1 reads DFQATT; CDR2 reads SNEGSKA (reference sequence). Trimming removed 0 bases at V and 0 bases at J, with 9 bases between. The CDR3 spans 15 residues. CDR3 DNA sequence: TGCAGTGCTAGAGATCCACAGAGCTCCTACAATGAGCAGTTCTTC. It yields the protein CSARDPQSSYNEQFF.

This clonotype was counted ten times or more. This rearrangement joins TRBV5-1 to TRBJ1-1; D call uncertain. In germline, CDR1 is SGHRS, CDR2 YFSETQ. Trimming removed 0 bases at V and 3 bases at J, with 15 bases between. The CDR3 runs 16 residues. The CDR3 coding sequence is TGCGCCAGCAGCTTGGATGAGTTATTGTTGGACACTGAAGCTTTCTTT. Translating it yields CASSLDELLLDTEAFF.

This clonotype has at least ten counts. V is TRBV11-2 and J is TRBJ2-7; tentatively, D is TRBD1 (5 bases). CDR1 and CDR2 (germline): SGHAT, FQNNGV. Trimming pared 5 bases from V and 0 bases from J, leaving 11 bases between. The CDR3 has 14 amino acids. Here the CDR3 reads CASSPRTFSYEQYF. The CDR3 nucleotides are TGTGCCAGCAGCCCCCGGACATTCTCCTACGAGCAGTACTTC.

This clonotype was observed at least ten times. One end of the junction does not line up with germline, which may come from a read error. CDR3 loop: CASSLVHGETQYF. In nucleotides, the CDR3 is TGTGCTAGCAGCTTAGTTCACGGAGAGACCCAGTACTTC. The chain is built from TRBV7-7 and TRBJ2-5; D not resolved. There are 13 residues in the CDR3. CDR1 and CDR2 (germline): SSHAT, FNYEAQ (reference sequence).

This clonotype showed up many times. The chain joins TRBV28 to TRBJ2-1, with D possibly TRBD2 on 6 matching bases. In germline, CDR1 is MDHEN, CDR2 SYDVKM. This CDR3 is 14 amino acids long. The V end was cut by 7 bases, the J end by 3 bases, with 13 bases between. Here the CDR3 DNA reads TGTGCCAGCAAGGAGGGAGGCAACTACAATGAGCAGTTCTTC. Translated, it gives CASKEGGNYNEQFF.

This clonotype appeared many times. J is TRBJ2-1 and V is TRBV12-3 or TRBV12-4, with 7 bases aligning to TRBD1. The CDR3 contains 14 residues. V shed 8 bases and J 4 bases; nucleotides not matched to a gene: 8. The CDR3 region is CASETAQGYNEQFF. CDR3 in DNA: TGTGCCAGCGAGACGGCACAGGGGTACAATGAGCAGTTCTTC.

Details on this clonotype: A much larger clone lies one base from this, so it may be a read error. The chain carries TRBV7-3 and TRBJ2-7; D may match TRBD1 or TRBD2 (8 bases each). The germline V and J ends were trimmed by 5 bases and 6 bases, with 20 bases remaining between them. Germline loops: CDR1 SGHTA, CDR2 FQGTGA. CDR3 length: 15 amino acids. CDR3 DNA sequence: TGTGCCAGCAGCCGTAGCGGGACAGGCCCCTGCGAGCAGTACTTC. It specifies CASSRSGTGPCEQYF.

This clonotype has ten or more counts. The chain links TRBV2 to TRBJ1-6; 8 bases map to TRBD1. The CDR3 loop spans 17 amino acids. Germline V gives CDR1 SNHLY, CDR2 FYNNEI. Losses at the gene ends were 5 bases for V and 10 bases for J; bases not matched to a gene: 16. As DNA, the CDR3 is TGTGCCAGCAGTCCTGTTTCGAACAGGGGGTTAGGGTCACCCCTCCACTTT. Residues: CASSPVSNRGLGSPLHF. The variable domain in full, with the rest retrieved from reference TRBV2 and TRBJ1-6, is EPEVTQTPSHQVTQMGQEVILRCVPISNHLYFYWYRQILGQKVEFLVSFYNNEISEKSEIFDDQFSVERPDGSNFTLKIRSTKLEDSAMYFCASSPVSNRGLGSPLHFGNGTRLTVT.

This clonotype was counted at least ten times. CDR3 bases: TGTGCCACCGGTCAGGGCCACACTGAAGCTTTCTTT. Its protein product is CATGQGHTEAFF. The rearrangement joins TRBV2 to TRBJ1-1; D is perhaps TRBD1 (5 bases). Germline V lookup: CDR1 SNHLY, CDR2 FYNNEI. Trimming shortened V by 10 bases and J by 3 bases, and 12 bases separated the two germline ends. The CDR3 is made up of 12 amino acids.

The sample holds many counts of this clonotype. The chain joins TRBV6-1 to TRBJ1-1; 7 bases fit TRBD1. V dropped 6 bases and J dropped 1; count of bases not matched to a gene: 5. Germline assignment: CDR1 MNHNS and CDR2 SASEGT. The CDR3 covers 14 residues. The CDR3 bases are TGTGCCAGCAGGCTGACAGGGTCGAACACTGAAGCTTTCTTT. Translated: CASRLTGSNTEAFF.

This clonotype was detected ten times or more. This chain joins TRBV12-3 or TRBV12-4 and TRBJ2-1; 7 positions agree with TRBD2. CDR3 length equals 13 residues. V shed 0 bases and J 10 bases; nucleotides not matched to a gene: 3. The CDR3 protein is CASSLAGGVEQFF. The CDR3 DNA sequence: TGTGCCAGCAGTTTAGCGGGGGGGGTCGAGCAGTTCTTC.

Here the CDR3 reads CASSLVSSGRPDTQYF. The DNA of the CDR3 is TGCGCCAGCAGCTTGGTTTCTAGCGGGCGCCCAGATACGCAGTATTTT. This chain joins TRBV5-1 and TRBJ2-3; 8 bases agree with TRBD2. The CDR3 runs to 16 residues. CDR1 is SGHRS, CDR2 YFSETQ, per germline. V dropped 0 bases and J dropped 4; count of bases not matched to a gene: 7.

This clonotype was counted ten times or more. V is TRBV12-3 or TRBV12-4 and J is TRBJ2-2; 7 nucleotides match TRBD1. The length of the CDR3 is 15 residues. J lost 7 bases, V lost 8 bases, and 13 bases had no gene match. CDR3: CASPAGQVGSGELFF. In DNA, the CDR3 is TGTGCCAGCCCCGCCGGACAGGTTGGGAGCGGGGAGCTGTTTTTT.

The rearrangement links TRBV5-5 to TRBJ1-6, with a tentative D call TRBD1 (5 bases). CDR1 is SGHKS and CDR2 is YYEKEE in the germline V gene (reference sequence). The CDR3 is 16 amino acids. The V and J ends lost 2 bases and 14 bases respectively, with 23 bases between them. CDR3 nucleotide sequence: TGTGCCAGCAGCTTAAGCCCCGGGACGGTCGTGGGGGCCCTCCACTTT. It specifies CASSLSPGTVVGALHF.

Ten or more counts support this clonotype. The chain recombines TRBV6-2 or TRBV6-3 with TRBJ2-1; D call uncertain. Germline lookup yields CDR1 MNHEY and CDR2 SVGEGT. The CDR3 extends over 12 amino acids. Between the trimmed V and J ends, which lost 2 bases and 7 bases, there was a span of 6 bases. The CDR3 protein is CASSYSKNEQFF. CDR3 DNA: TGTGCCAGCAGTTACAGTAAAAATGAGCAGTTCTTC.